Each of the 23 T cell receptor beta chains below was sequenced from the same sample in a study of T-cell reconstitution after alpha-beta-depleted transplantation in children. It was with unique molecular identifiers that the TCRbeta library was prepared. MiXCR, run by TCRdb on the PCR reads, gives a single entry per CDR3 protein. Among around 200,000 distinct CDR3 sequences listed, 9.5% to 13% were seen once. This specimen consisted of PBMCs, obtained before TCRalphabeta/CD19-depleted stem cell transplant. The origin of the receptors is a child younger than two with acute myeloid leukemia, due to receive a stem cell transplant.

This clonotype was counted ten times or more. The chain couples TRBV28 to TRBJ2-1, with D unresolved. The CDR3 is 13 residues long. V lost 8 bases, J lost 6 bases, and 14 bases lay in between. Germline CDR1 is MDHEN and CDR2 is SYDVKM. CDR3 protein: CASDEGWGNEQFF. CDR3 DNA: TGTGCCAGCGACGAAGGGTGGGGCAATGAGCAGTTCTTC.

The chain uses TRBV6-1 and TRBJ1-4; 9 bases agree with TRBD1. In germline, CDR1 is MNHNS, CDR2 SASEGT. CDR3 length equals 13 residues. The trim removed 6 bases at V and 6 bases at J, leaving 2 bases unmatched. The CDR3 nucleotides are TGTGCCAGCAGGGGGGACAGGGATGAAAAACTGTTTTTT. This gives the protein CASRGDRDEKLFF.

In the case of this clonotype: One end of the junction fails to match germline, which may point to a read error. The chain carries TRBV5-1 and TRBJ2-3; D not certain. CDR1 and CDR2 (germline): SGHRS, YFSETQ. The CDR3 length is 15 residues. Written as DNA, the CDR3 is TGCGTCAGCATCGTGACGACTTCCGGCACAGATACGCAGTATTTT. The encoded protein is CVSIVTTSGTDTQYF.

This clonotype appeared many times. The CDR3 here is CASSQGRDTQYF. The DNA of the CDR3 is TGTGCCAGCAGCCAAGGGAGGGATACGCAGTATTTT. The V gene is TRBV4-2, the J gene TRBJ2-3, with a possible D match to TRBD2 (5 bases). V lost 1 base and J 6 bases, leaving 5 bases between the germline ends. This CDR3 has 12 residues. CDR1 is LGHNA and CDR2 is YNFKEQ in the germline V gene.

This clonotype was counted at least ten times. The V gene is TRBV20-1, the J gene TRBJ1-1; D may be TRBD1 (6 bases). V lost 3 bases and J lost 3, with 8 bases in between. From germline, CDR1 is DFQATT and CDR2 SNEGSKA (reference sequence). The CDR3 extends over 12 amino acids. The chain's CDR3 is CSARGHDTEAFF. The CDR3 DNA sequence: TGCAGTGCTAGGGGACACGACACTGAAGCTTTCTTT.

This clonotype appeared many times. The rearrangement joins TRBV7-2 to TRBJ2-3, with 13 bases that match TRBD2. Germline V CDR1 and CDR2: SGHTA, FQGNSA. The CDR3 totals 17 residues. Losses at the gene ends were 5 bases for V and 5 bases for J; bases not matched to a gene: 10. CDR3 sequence (DNA): TGTGCCAGCAGCCTGAGGACTAGCGGGAGTACGGGAGATACGCAGTATTTT. Translation: CASSLRTSGSTGDTQYF.

This clonotype came up many times. The chain joins TRBV20-1 to TRBJ2-3; D may be TRBD1 (6 bases). Germline CDR1 and CDR2: DFQATT and SNEGSKA (reference sequence). The CDR3 is 14 amino acids. Deletions cut 7 bases from V and 5 bases from J, with 19 bases between. CDR3 coding DNA: TGCAGTGTAAGGGCCAGGGGAGTCCTAGATACGCAGTATTTT. Residues: CSVRARGVLDTQYF.

This clonotype was counted many times. The rearrangement joins TRBV28 to TRBJ2-6, with unresolved D. CDR3 size: 16 residues. V was clipped by 5 bases and J by 0 bases, with 11 bases between them. CDR1 is MDHEN and CDR2 is SYDVKM in the germline V gene. The CDR3 loop reads CASSPRFFSGANVLTF. For the CDR3, the DNA is TGTGCCAGCAGTCCCAGGTTTTTCTCTGGGGCCAACGTCCTGACTTTC. Filled out from reference TRBV28 and TRBJ2-6, the complete variable domain reads DVKVTQSSRYLVKRTGEKVFLECVQDMDHENMFWYRQDPGLGLRLIYFSYDVKMKEKGDIPEGYSVSREKKERFSLILESASTNQTSMYLCASSPRFFSGANVLTFGAGSRLTVL.

This clonotype occurred a few times. The chain employs TRBV18 and TRBJ2-2; D gene unclear. The ends were cut back, 0 bases at V and 6 bases at J, with 5 bases in the middle. Germline V gives CDR1 KGHSH, CDR2 LQKENI. The CDR3 is 13 amino acids. As DNA, the CDR3 is TGTGCCAGCTCACCACCGCCTCCCGGGGAGCTGTTTTTT. Translation: CASSPPPPGELFF.

This clonotype was detected many times. V usage is TRBV5-1 and J usage is TRBJ2-7; 7 bases fit TRBD2. CDR3 size: 15 residues. V lost 4 bases, J lost 4 bases, and 11 bases stayed unmatched. Germline CDR1 reads SGHRS; CDR2 reads YFSETQ. This CDR3 reads CASSTLGRGEYEQYF. The CDR3 region has the DNA TGCGCCAGCAGCACCCTGGGCCGGGGGGAATACGAGCAGTACTTC.

This clonotype was recorded at least ten times. This chain uses TRBV6-5 with TRBJ1-6, with D hard to call. The V end was cut by 5 bases, the J end by 4 bases, with 12 bases between. The CDR3 extends over 15 amino acids. CDR1 is MNHEY and CDR2 is SVGAGI in the germline V gene. The DNA for the CDR3 is TGTGCCAGCAGTAACACCGGTGGGTATAATTCACCCCTCCACTTT. Its protein is CASSNTGGYNSPLHF.

This clonotype was counted ten times or more. V is TRBV7-2 and J is TRBJ1-5; TRBD1 matches at 7 bases. The V and J ends lost 5 bases and 1 base, in that order; junction bases with no gene match: 5. Germline values: CDR1 SGHTA, CDR2 FQGNSA. This CDR3 region has 15 residues. DNA for the CDR3: TGTGCCAGCAGCCCCGGGACAGCGAGCAATCAGCCCCAGCATTTT. This encodes CASSPGTASNQPQHF.

This clonotype was seen repeatedly, ten times or more. The rearrangement uses TRBV19 and TRBJ2-1; a weak D match, TRBD2 (6 bases). V was cut by 1 base and J by 2 bases, with 12 bases left in between. CDR1 and CDR2 from the germline V gene are LNHDA and SQIVND (reference sequence). This CDR3 comprises 16 residues. The CDR3 region is CASSIVELAPYNEQFF. The DNA of the CDR3 is TGTGCCAGTAGTATAGTCGAACTAGCTCCCTACAATGAGCAGTTCTTC.

This rearrangement joins TRBV2 to TRBJ2-3; D call uncertain. V was pared by 5 bases and J by 5 bases, with 5 bases between. Germline CDR1 reads SNHLY; CDR2 reads FYNNEI. The CDR3 sequence is 11 residues long. The CDR3 coding sequence is TGTGCCAGCAGTTGGATAGATACGCAGTATTTT. It specifies CASSWIDTQYF.

Points on this clonotype: A much larger clone differs by one base, so this may be a read error. Here the CDR3 reads CASSQVGGHRTEAFF. CDR3 nucleotides: TGTGCCAGCAGCCAAGTGGGGGGGCACAGAACTGAAGCTTTCTTT. The V gene is TRBV4-2, the J gene TRBJ1-1; D might be TRBD1 (6 bases). This CDR3 region has 15 residues. V lost 1 base and J 5 bases, leaving 14 bases between the germline ends. The germline CDR1 and CDR2 sequences are LGHNA and YNFKEQ.

This clonotype was seen many times. V gene TRBV12-3 or TRBV12-4 combines with J gene TRBJ2-7, with 9 bases lining up with TRBD2. Trimming at V came to 5 bases and at J to 0 bases, leaving 5 bases not matched to a gene. This CDR3 comprises 15 residues. The CDR3: CASSPLAGTSYEQYF. In nucleotides, the CDR3 is TGTGCCAGCAGTCCTCTAGCGGGGACCTCCTACGAGCAGTACTTC.

This clonotype was observed many times. J is TRBJ2-3 and V is TRBV14; no clear D gene. With 6 bases removed from V and 9 bases from J, the gap between germline ends came to 10 bases. Germline V gene sequence: CDR1 SGHDN, CDR2 FVKESK. The length of the CDR3 is 11 residues. The CDR3 protein is CASSPGVTQYF. Written as DNA, the CDR3 is TGTGCCAGCAGTCCCGGTGTAACGCAGTATTTT.

This clonotype was counted many times. CDR3 amino acids: CSLIRGDLNIQYF. Written as DNA, the CDR3 is TGCAGCCTAATACGCGGGGACCTAAACATTCAGTACTTC. The chain couples TRBV20-1 to TRBJ2-4; possibly TRBD2 for D (6 bases). The germline V gene has CDR1 DFQATT and CDR2 SNEGSKA (reference sequence). This CDR3 has 13 residues.

There are a few counts of this clonotype. The rearrangement joins TRBV7-8 to TRBJ1-1, with D unresolved. This CDR3 comprises 15 residues. The germline CDR1 and CDR2 sequences are SGHVS and FQNEAQ. Trimming left V 4 bases short and J 2 bases short, with 14 bases between. The CDR3 region is CASSSPHQPNTEAFF. CDR3 sequence (DNA): TGTGCCAGCAGCTCCCCCCATCAGCCTAACACTGAAGCTTTCTTT.

This clonotype was detected many times. V gene TRBV5-8 combines with J gene TRBJ2-5; D may correspond to TRBD1 or TRBD2 (6 bases each). Trimming removed 4 bases at V and 1 base at J, with 23 bases between. The CDR3 extends over 18 amino acids. Germline loops: CDR1 SGHTS, CDR2 YDEGEE. CDR3 DNA: TGTGCCAGCAGCCCGGGATCCGGCGGGACACAAGTCCAAGAGACCCAGTACTTC. It encodes CASSPGSGGTQVQETQYF. Variable domain in full (rest from reference TRBV5-8 and TRBJ2-5): EAGVTQSPTHLIKTRGQQATLRCSPISGHTSVYWYQQALGLGLQFLLWYDEGEERNRGNFPPRFSGRQFPNYSSELNVNALELEDSALYLCASSPGSGGTQVQETQYFGPGTRLLVL.

The CDR3 region has the DNA TGTGCCAGCAGCAATCAACCGGGACAGATCTTAACTGGGGAGCTGTTTTTT. This sequence encodes CASSNQPGQILTGELFF. V and J are TRBV11-3 and TRBJ2-2; 7 nucleotides line up with TRBD1. The germline V gene encodes CDR1 SGHNT and CDR2 YENEEA. The CDR3 spans 17 residues. Trimming removed 5 bases from V and 8 bases from J; junction bases left unmatched: 17.

The chain is built from TRBV14 and TRBJ2-7; no definite D call. The CDR3 is 16 amino acids. V dropped 0 bases and J dropped 0 bases, with 12 bases sitting between them. Germline V gives CDR1 SGHDN, CDR2 FVKESK. CDR3 nucleotide sequence: TGTGCCAGCAGCCAAGATTGGAAGGAGAGCTCCTACGAGCAGTACTTC. It specifies CASSQDWKESSYEQYF.

This clonotype was found many times. The rearrangement uses TRBV3-1 and TRBJ2-5, with D possibly TRBD2 on 5 matching bases. This CDR3 region has 14 residues. Germline CDR1 reads LGHDT; CDR2 reads YNNKEL (reference sequence). The V end was cut by 2 bases, the J end by 4 bases, with 11 bases between. The CDR3 DNA sequence: TGTGCCAGCAGCCAACGGGGAGTTTTAGAGACCCAGTACTTC. As protein: CASSQRGVLETQYF.